Below are 27 T cell receptor beta chains sequenced from a single sample in a study of T cell repertoires and leukemia-associated antigens. The antigens of these receptors remain unknown. Via MiXCR, TCRdb re-called the 5' RACE reads, giving one row per CDR3 protein. The table lists about 11,000 distinct CDR3 sequences, about 45% of them singletons, with around a quarter in the top ten. Material for sequencing was CD3+ T cells sorted from blood and cultured. The receptors derive from a female donor in good health.

The V call is TRBV5-1, the J call TRBJ2-1; 11 nucleotides match TRBD2. Germline CDR1 reads SGHRS; CDR2 reads YFSETQ. The V gene end was trimmed by 2 bases and the J gene end by 0 bases; junction bases not matched to a gene: 7. CDR3 length: 18 residues. The CDR3 DNA is TGCGCCAGCAGCTTAACTAGCGGGAGTTACCGCTCCTACAATGAGCAGTTCTTC. It is translated as CASSLTSGSYRSYNEQFF.

Within the sample, this clonotype is medium-sized. The gene calls are TRBV29-1 and TRBJ2-7; 8 bases agree with TRBD1. Germline CDR1 and CDR2: SQVTM and ANQGSEA. The CDR3 has 15 amino acids. Trimming at V came to 5 bases and at J to 1 base, leaving 10 bases not matched to a gene. The DNA of the CDR3 is TGCAGCGTTTACGACCGGGACAGGAATTCCTACGAGCAGTACTTC. As protein: CSVYDRDRNSYEQYF.

CDR3 nucleotides: TGCAGCGTTGAAGATCCTAAAATAGTTAAAGACATTCAGTACTTC. Translation gives CSVEDPKIVKDIQYF. The chain recombines TRBV29-1 with TRBJ2-4; no clear D. V was pared by 0 bases and J by 8 bases, with 17 bases between. CDR3 length equals 15 residues. Germline V CDR1 and CDR2: SQVTM, ANQGSEA.

The chain combines TRBV7-9 with TRBJ2-5, with TRBD1 matching 7 bases. The V segment lost 5 bases and the J segment 5 bases; nucleotides outside the gene matches: 11. CDR3 length: 15 amino acids. Germline V gene lookup returns CDR1 SEHNR and CDR2 FQNEAQ (reference sequence). CDR3 nucleotide sequence: TGTGCCAGCAGCCTCCCGACAGGGAATTATGAGACCCAGTACTTC. It yields the protein CASSLPTGNYETQYF.

The V call is TRBV7-8, the J call TRBJ2-1, with D uncertain. V lost 5 bases to trimming and J lost 8 bases, with 16 bases between them. This CDR3 spans 14 amino acids. Looked up from germline, CDR1 is SGHVS and CDR2 is FQNEAQ. CDR3 in amino acids: CASSPPVREHEQFF. CDR3 DNA sequence: TGTGCCAGCAGCCCACCTGTCCGCGAGCATGAGCAGTTCTTC.

This clonotype was detected a few times. The gene calls are TRBV20-1 and TRBJ2-2; 8 bases are shared with TRBD1. The germline CDR1 and CDR2 sequences are DFQATT and SNEGSKA (reference sequence). The CDR3 runs 12 residues. J was trimmed by 5 bases and V by 5 bases; bases with no gene match: 1. In DNA, the CDR3 is TGCAGTGCTCGACAGGGGACCGGGGAGCTGTTTTTT. The encoded protein is CSARQGTGELFF.

The chain joins TRBV29-1 to TRBJ2-2; tentative D call: TRBD2 (6 bases). This CDR3 comprises 12 residues. Per germline, CDR1 SQVTM and CDR2 ANQGSEA. Trimming stripped 2 bases from V and 10 bases from J, with 11 bases between. The CDR3 loop reads CSVEKRTKELFF. In nucleotides, the CDR3 is TGCAGCGTTGAAAAACGGACTAAGGAGCTGTTTTTT.

This clonotype was counted between two and nine times. The chain links TRBV18 to TRBJ1-2; D uncertain. The CDR3 spans 17 residues. The V end was cut by 3 bases, the J end by 0 bases, with 17 bases between. Germline V lookup: CDR1 KGHSH, CDR2 LQKENI. The CDR3 DNA reads as TGTGCCAGCTCACCCCGAGTAGTCGTGTCTTCTAACTATGGCTACACCTTC. This sequence encodes CASSPRVVVSSNYGYTF.

This clonotype was observed many times. The chain couples TRBV5-5 to TRBJ2-1; the match to TRBD2 covers 11 bases. The germline gives CDR1 SGHKS, CDR2 YYEKEE (reference sequence). The CDR3 length is 15 residues. V trimming: 4 bases; J trimming: 4 bases; junction bases outside the gene matches: 4. CDR3 nucleotides: TGTGCCAGCAGCATTGGACTAGCGGGTTACAATGAGCAGTTCTTC. Protein sequence: CASSIGLAGYNEQFF.

The V call is TRBV7-2, the J call TRBJ2-7, with D unclear. There are 12 residues in the CDR3. The V and J ends lost 4 bases and 9 bases respectively, with 13 bases between them. From germline, CDR1 is SGHTA and CDR2 FQGNSA. CDR3 in amino acids: CASSSIVTVQYF. The CDR3, as DNA: TGTGCCAGCAGCTCCATTGTGACGGTGCAGTACTTC.

The chain couples TRBV4-2 to TRBJ2-3; D may correspond to TRBD1 or TRBD2 (5 bases each). V lost 0 bases and J lost 4, with 11 bases in between. Germline values: CDR1 LGHNA, CDR2 YNFKEQ. CDR3 length: 15 amino acids. This chain's CDR3 is CASSQDVGTSDTQYF. The CDR3 coding sequence is TGTGCCAGCAGCCAAGACGTGGGGACCTCAGATACGCAGTATTTT.

This clonotype was picked up many times. Just one base apart from a much larger clone, this may be a read error. This chain joins TRBV6-2 or TRBV6-3 and TRBJ2-5, with unresolved D. Looked up from germline, CDR1 is MNHEY and CDR2 is SVGEGT. V lost 7 bases and J 7 bases, leaving 13 bases between the germline ends. The CDR3 is 12 residues long. This CDR3 reads CASTRPKGTQYF. Written as DNA, the CDR3 is TGTGCCAGCACTCGGCCAAAAGGGACCCAGTACTTC.

This chain uses TRBV28 with TRBJ2-7; D tentatively fits TRBD1 or TRBD2 (6 bases each). V was cut by 5 bases and J by 7 bases, with 18 bases left in between. CDR3 size: 14 residues. From germline, CDR1 is MDHEN and CDR2 SYDVKM. The CDR3 DNA reads TGTGCCAGCAGTCACGGGGGTACAGGGACTGAGCAGTACTTC. Its protein product is CASSHGGTGTEQYF.

This clonotype was seen just once. A much bigger clone sits one base away, suggesting this may be a read error. The chain joins TRBV5-1 to TRBJ2-4, with 10 positions matching TRBD2. Germline V gene data show CDR1 as SGHRS and CDR2 as YFSETQ. This CDR3 has 14 residues. Written as DNA, the CDR3 is TGCGCCAGCGGCTTCTCTAGCGGGAGAAACATTCAGTACTTC. This encodes CASGFSSGRNIQYF.

This chain links TRBV20-1 with TRBJ2-4; D could derive from TRBD1 or TRBD2 (6 bases each). Germline values: CDR1 DFQATT, CDR2 SNEGSKA (reference sequence). The ends were cut back, 3 bases at V and 8 bases at J, with 17 bases in the middle. The CDR3 consists of 14 residues. The CDR3 protein is CSARGLSRGDIQYF. The CDR3 DNA reads TGCAGTGCTAGGGGATTGTCTAGGGGGGACATTCAGTACTTC.

The genes are TRBV7-2 and TRBJ2-3; 10 nucleotides align to TRBD1. The V and J ends lost 6 bases and 4 bases, in that order; junction bases with no gene match: 13. The germline gives CDR1 SGHTA, CDR2 FQGNSA. The CDR3 runs 17 residues. CDR3 in amino acids: CASSPRGGTGVADTQYF. The CDR3 DNA reads as TGTGCCAGCAGTCCGAGAGGGGGGACAGGGGTTGCAGATACGCAGTATTTT.

This clonotype was picked up a small number of times. The chain employs TRBV18 and TRBJ2-7, with D possibly called TRBD1 or TRBD2 (5 bases each). The V gene's germline CDR1 is KGHSH and CDR2 LQKENI. The CDR3 extends over 14 amino acids. V was trimmed by 6 bases and J by 0 bases, leaving 12 bases between them. CDR3 region: CASSGETSSYEQYF. The CDR3 DNA reads as TGTGCCAGCTCGGGGGAGACAAGCTCCTACGAGCAGTACTTC. Drawing the rest from reference TRBV18 and TRBJ2-7, the complete variable domain is NAGVMQNPRHLVRRRGQEARLRCSPMKGHSHVYWYRQLPEEGLKFMVYLQKENIIDESGMPKERFSAEFPKEGPSILRIQQVVRGDSAAYFCASSGETSSYEQYFGPGTRLTVT.

This chain uses TRBV20-1 with TRBJ2-1; 13 bases align to TRBD2. The CDR3 length is 16 residues. Germline lookup yields CDR1 DFQATT and CDR2 SNEGSKA (reference sequence). Trimming took 6 bases from V and 10 from J; bases not matched to a gene: 15. The CDR3 loop reads CSAQITSGRASYEQFF. The DNA of the CDR3 is TGCAGTGCCCAAATTACTAGCGGGAGGGCCTCATACGAGCAGTTCTTC.

This clonotype was seen a few times. The chain has TRBV6-5 and TRBJ2-7; TRBD1 agrees at 9 bases. Germline V gene sequence: CDR1 MNHEY, CDR2 SVGAGI. The junction had 3 bases not matched to a gene; V was cut back by 4 bases and J by 2 bases. The CDR3 sequence is 14 residues long. CDR3 protein: CASSSWDRAYEQYF. CDR3 sequence (DNA): TGTGCCAGCAGTTCCTGGGACAGGGCCTACGAGCAGTACTTC.

On this clonotype: The junction differs from germline at one of its ends, possibly a read error. The rearrangement uses TRBV4-1 and TRBJ2-3; D gene ambiguous. This CDR3 has 15 amino acids. From germline, CDR1 is MGHRA and CDR2 YSYEKL. CDR3 sequence: CASSQAPAGDDTQYF. The CDR3 bases are TGCGCCAGCAGCCAAGCACCTGCAGGTGATGATACGCAGTACTTT.

V gene TRBV6-6 combines with J gene TRBJ2-3; TRBD1 matches at 11 bases. This CDR3 has 15 amino acids. The V segment lost 6 bases and the J segment 4 bases; nucleotides outside the gene matches: 6. The germline CDR1 and CDR2 sequences are MNHNY and SVGAGI (reference sequence). The DNA of the CDR3 is TGTGCCAGCAGCCGACGGGACAGGGGGGCAGATACGCAGTATTTT. Encoded protein: CASSRRDRGADTQYF.

This clonotype has only a few counts. The chain is built from TRBV5-1 and TRBJ2-7; no clear D gene. The CDR3 sequence is 14 residues long. Germline CDR1 and CDR2: SGHRS and YFSETQ. V gave up 0 bases and J gave up 5 bases, with 12 bases separating them. CDR3 sequence: CASSLVSSENEQYF. The DNA for the CDR3 is TGCGCCAGCAGCTTGGTGAGCTCTGAGAACGAGCAGTACTTC.

This chain connects TRBV29-1 to TRBJ2-7, with 9 bases that match TRBD1. The CDR3 spans 13 residues. Germline-derived CDR1 and CDR2 are SQVTM and ANQGSEA. Trimming took 4 bases from V and 9 from J; bases not matched to a gene: 10. DNA for the CDR3: TGCAGCGTTGGGACAGGGGAAGCGGGTCGGCAGTACTTC. Its protein is CSVGTGEAGRQYF.

This clonotype has at least ten counts. The gene calls are TRBV4-1 and TRBJ1-1; 9 positions agree with TRBD1. The germline V gene encodes CDR1 MGHRA and CDR2 YSYEKL. The CDR3 totals 16 residues. The trim removed 1 base at V and 5 bases at J, leaving 8 bases unmatched. The CDR3 DNA sequence: TGCGCCAGCAGCCAAGCCCCCTACAGGGGGCATACTGAAGCTTTCTTT. Translating gives CASSQAPYRGHTEAFF.

Comments on this clonotype: Sequence at one end of the junction differs from germline and may be a read error. The genes are TRBV15 and TRBJ1-5; D gene unclear. Germline-derived CDR1 and CDR2 are LNHNV and YYDKDF (reference sequence). The CDR3 is 14 residues long. CDR3 nucleotides: TGTCCCACAAGCAGAGATTTCAGGAATCAGCCCCAGCATTTT. Translating it yields CPTSRDFRNQPQHF.

This clonotype is classed as medium-sized. The chain has TRBV29-1 and TRBJ1-2; D is ambiguous. Trimming removed 1 base at V and 5 bases at J, with 17 bases between. The CDR3 covers 15 residues. In germline, CDR1 is SQVTM, CDR2 ANQGSEA. CDR3 in amino acids: CSVEGGGTPLYGYTF. The CDR3 DNA reads TGCAGCGTTGAAGGTGGAGGAACCCCCCTTTATGGCTACACCTTC.

This clonotype was recorded many times. The chain couples TRBV29-1 to TRBJ2-2, with D perhaps TRBD1 or TRBD2 (5 bases each). The V end lost 5 bases, the J end lost 0 bases, and 10 bases lay between the germline ends. The CDR3 extends over 14 amino acids. Germline CDR1 SQVTM, CDR2 ANQGSEA. DNA for the CDR3: TGCAGCGTTAGTAGGGGAGCGAACACCGGGGAGCTGTTTTTT. Translating it yields CSVSRGANTGELFF.